The entry that follows covers one TCR beta chain sequence. TCRdb's copy holds only in-frame clones and misses some; the assay was immunoSEQ multiplex PCR. The sample includes tens of thousands of clones, approximately 94% seen only once; the top ten take around 0.24%. The sample originates from a study of technical replicates of blood from a handful of donors. The CDR3 is 16 residues long. V shed 3 bases and J shed 1 base, with 15 bases lying between them. CDR1 is LNHDA, CDR2 SQIVND, per germline (reference sequence). Material for sequencing was T cells isolated from PBMCs. The TCR sequence derives from a human donor in good health. The genes are TRBV19 and TRBJ1-1; D is perhaps TRBD1 (5 bases). The CDR3 sequence is CASSMGGIRTNTEAFF. CDR3 sequence (DNA): TGTGCCAGTAGTATGGGGGGGATTAGAACGAACACTGAAGCTTTCTTT.